A single sample gave rise to the 9 T cell receptor beta chains below, sequenced in a study of regulatory T cells in long-lasting Graves disease. Regarding time point: persistent/refractory GD, antithyroid drugs over 5 years with positive TRAb. PBMCs provided the RNA from which the TCR library was made. Researchers made TCR beta libraries by using iRepertoire HTBI primers and running Arm-PCR on CDR3 regions. TCRdb reanalysed the multiplex PCR reads using MiXCR and keeps one entry per CDR3 protein. The table includes 500,000 to 800,000 distinct CDR3 sequences, approximately 31% detected once. The specimen comprised peripheral blood mononuclear cells (PBMCs), sampled when the disease was refractory, from a patient treated with antithyroid drugs. All receptors derive from a female donor with Graves disease.

The chain uses TRBV20-1 and TRBJ1-5, with D perhaps matching TRBD1 (5 bases). CDR1 is DFQATT, CDR2 SNEGSKA, per germline (reference sequence). This CDR3 spans 14 amino acids. Trimming took 6 bases from V and 0 from J, leaving 12 bases between them. CDR3: CSAGHDYSNQPQHF. DNA of the CDR3: TGCAGTGCCGGACACGACTATAGCAATCAGCCCCAGCATTTT.

The sample holds a few counts of this clonotype. This chain joins TRBV3-1 and TRBJ2-2; D remains ambiguous. Per germline, CDR1 LGHDT and CDR2 YNNKEL (reference sequence). The CDR3 consists of 12 residues. Trimming cost V 4 bases and J 4 bases, with 4 bases left between them. CDR3 region: CASSRRTGELFF. The CDR3 coding sequence is TGTGCCAGCAGCCGACGCACCGGGGAGCTGTTTTTT.

As for this clonotype: A clone one base away is much larger, so this may be a read error. This is likely a read error, given that the CDR3 carries no conserved phenylalanine or tryptophan at its end. V and J are TRBV28 and TRBJ2-7; no reliable D call. V lost 3 bases, J lost 0 bases, and 6 bases lay in between. Germline values: CDR1 MDHEN, CDR2 SYDVKM. The CDR3 has 13 amino acids. In DNA, the CDR3 is TGTGCCAGCAGTTTGTCCCCCTCCTACGAGCAGTACCTC. Amino acid sequence: CASSLSPSYEQYL.

Points on this clonotype: A far larger clone is off by one base, so a read error is likely. As the CDR3 is not closed by the conserved phenylalanine or tryptophan, this likely results from a read error. The genes are TRBV12-3 or TRBV12-4 and TRBJ1-1; D gene ambiguous. CDR3 length equals 11 residues. V lost 8 bases and J lost 1, with 5 bases in between. The CDR3 loop is CASGRNTEAFL. In DNA, the CDR3 is TGTGCCAGCGGGCGGAACACTGAAGCTTTCCTT.

As for this clonotype: Compared with germline, one end of the junction differs, possibly owing to a read error. CDR3 sequence reads: CTTSRGAGANYGYTF. For the CDR3, the DNA is TGTACCACCAGCAGAGGTGCAGGAGCGAACTATGGCTACACCTTC. The chain has TRBV15 and TRBJ1-2, with D uncertain. The CDR3 consists of 15 residues. Germline CDR1 and CDR2: LNHNV and YYDKDF (reference sequence).

The rearrangement uses TRBV15 and TRBJ2-5; D is unclear. V lost 4 bases and J 1 base, leaving 7 bases between the germline ends. Germline-derived CDR1 and CDR2 are LNHNV and YYDKDF (reference sequence). There are 13 residues in the CDR3. CDR3 DNA sequence: TGTGCCACCAGCACGAGGACCCAAGAGACCCAGTACTTC. Its translation: CATSTRTQETQYF.

The chain has TRBV12-3 or TRBV12-4 and TRBJ2-5; D could derive from TRBD1 or TRBD2 (5 bases each). V was trimmed by 3 bases and J by 5 bases, leaving 13 bases between them. The CDR3 spans 14 residues. CDR3 residues: CASSLTVWEETQYF. CDR3 sequence (DNA): TGTGCCAGCAGTTTGACAGTTTGGGAGGAGACCCAGTACTTC.

There are a few counts of this clonotype. This chain joins TRBV15 and TRBJ1-5; D uncertain. Germline V gives CDR1 LNHNV, CDR2 YYDKDF (reference sequence). This CDR3 has 12 residues. V lost 8 bases, J lost 6 bases, and 11 bases lay in between. The CDR3 DNA reads TGTGCCACCGGTCCTCCCTTTCAGCCCCAGCATTTT. Its protein product is CATGPPFQPQHF. Supplemented by reference TRBV15 and TRBJ1-5, the full variable domain reads DAMVIQNPRYQVTQFGKPVTLSCSQTLNHNVMYWYQQKSSQAPKLLFHYYDKDFNNEADTPDNFQSRRPNTSFCFLDIRSPGLGDTAMYLCATGPPFQPQHFGDGTRLSIL.

The chain uses TRBV28 and TRBJ2-7; 11 bases are a match to TRBD1. Germline V lookup: CDR1 MDHEN, CDR2 SYDVKM. CDR3 size: 14 residues. Losses at the gene ends were 5 bases for V and 5 bases for J; bases not matched to a gene: 5. The CDR3 spells CASSPTGQGDEQYF. CDR3 nucleotides: TGTGCCAGCAGTCCGACGGGACAGGGGGACGAGCAGTACTTC.